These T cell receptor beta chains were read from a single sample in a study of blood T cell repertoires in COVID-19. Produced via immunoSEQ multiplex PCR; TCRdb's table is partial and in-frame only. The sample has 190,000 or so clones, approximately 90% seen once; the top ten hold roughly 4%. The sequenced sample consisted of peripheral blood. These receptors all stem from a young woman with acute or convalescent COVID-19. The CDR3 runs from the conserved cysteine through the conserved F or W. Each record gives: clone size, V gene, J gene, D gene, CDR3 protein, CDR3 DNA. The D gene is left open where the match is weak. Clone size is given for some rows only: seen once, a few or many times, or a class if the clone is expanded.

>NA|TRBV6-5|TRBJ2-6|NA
CASLFSGANVLTF
TGTGCCAGCCTGTTTTCTGGGGCCAACGTCCTGACTTTC
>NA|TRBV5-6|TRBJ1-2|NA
CASSERQARLFGYTF
TGTGCCAGCAGCGAACGACAGGCGAGACTCTTTGGCTACACCTTC
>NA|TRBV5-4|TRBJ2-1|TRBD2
CASSPGTSGFNEQFF
TGTGCCAGCAGCCCCGGGACTAGCGGCTTCAATGAGCAGTTCTTC
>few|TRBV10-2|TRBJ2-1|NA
CASSDGQGYQAGYNEQFF
TGCGCCAGCAGTGATGGACAGGGATATCAAGCGGGGTACAATGAGCAGTTCTTC
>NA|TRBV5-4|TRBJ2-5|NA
CASSSGLQIETQYF
TGTGCCAGCAGCTCGGGACTTCAGATAGAGACCCAGTACTTC
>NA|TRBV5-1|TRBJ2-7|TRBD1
CASSLRGLDEQYF
TGCGCCAGCAGCTTGAGGGGGCTCGACGAGCAGTACTTC
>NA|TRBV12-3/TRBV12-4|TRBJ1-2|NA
CASSSSGGSGYTF
TGTGCCAGCAGTTCCTCGGGGGGTTCTGGCTACACCTTC
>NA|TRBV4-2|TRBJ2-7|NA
CASSQDEHYEQYF
TGTGCCAGCAGCCAAGATGAGCACTACGAGCAGTACTTC
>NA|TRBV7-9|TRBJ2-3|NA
CASSFLARDTDTQYF
TGTGCCAGCAGCTTTCTAGCGAGGGACACAGATACGCAGTATTTT
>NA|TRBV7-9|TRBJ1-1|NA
CASSPGFGGGEAFF
TGTGCCAGCAGCCCAGGGTTCGGCGGTGGCGAAGCTTTCTTT
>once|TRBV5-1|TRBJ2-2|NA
CASSWAPKDTGELFF
TGCGCCAGCAGCTGGGCCCCGAAGGACACCGGGGAGCTGTTTTTT
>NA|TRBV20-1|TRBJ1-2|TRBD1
CSATLDRAYTF
TGCAGTGCTACACTAGACAGGGCCTACACCTTC
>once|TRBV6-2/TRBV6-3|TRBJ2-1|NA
CASSTRSAEQFF
TGTGCCAGCAGTACGAGGTCGGCTGAGCAGTTCTTC
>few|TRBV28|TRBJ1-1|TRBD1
CASSSQGAGAFF
TGTGCCAGCAGTTCTCAGGGGGCTGGGGCTTTCTTT